This T cell receptor (beta chain) was recorded in a study of cytomegalovirus exposure and HLA in healthy donors. The donors, nominally healthy at sampling, likely had unrecorded immune exposures. Findings and limits, study-wide: Another analysis was done later, and it associated fewer than 20,000 TCR beta sequences with HLA alleles at 0.05 false discovery rate. DRB1 showed the most TCR associations and HLA-C the fewest in a later analysis, as rates varied by HLA locus.

The V gene's germline CDR1 is SGHTA and CDR2 FQGNSA. CDR3 size: 16 residues. The V end was cut by 5 bases, the J end by 3 bases, with 17 bases between. Note on this clone: Its cognate antigen is unknown.

Amplification used 60 Vbeta primers and 13 Jbeta primers. Only in-frame clones appear in the TCRdb table, and some are missing; sequencing was by immunoSEQ multiplex PCR. The table shows 50,000 to 75,000 clones, with 75% to 85% occurring only once. The specimen sequenced was PBMCs. This TCR was recovered from a human donor in good health. This chain links TRBV7-2 with TRBJ1-5; D unresolved. The CDR3, as DNA: TGTGCCAGCAGCCCGTACTACATGACCGACAATCAGCCCCAGCATTTT. Protein sequence: CASSPYYMTDNQPQHF.